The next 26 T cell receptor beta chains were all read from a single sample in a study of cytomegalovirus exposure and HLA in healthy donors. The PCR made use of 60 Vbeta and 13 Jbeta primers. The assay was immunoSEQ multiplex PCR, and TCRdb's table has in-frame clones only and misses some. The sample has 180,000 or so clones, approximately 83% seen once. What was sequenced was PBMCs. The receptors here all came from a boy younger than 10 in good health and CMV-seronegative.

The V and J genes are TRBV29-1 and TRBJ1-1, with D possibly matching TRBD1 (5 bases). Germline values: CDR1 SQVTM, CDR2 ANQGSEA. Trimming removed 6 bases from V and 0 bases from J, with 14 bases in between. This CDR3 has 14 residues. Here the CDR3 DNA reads TGCAGCGTAAGGGGTCGGCTTATGAACACTGAAGCTTTCTTT. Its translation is CSVRGRLMNTEAFF.

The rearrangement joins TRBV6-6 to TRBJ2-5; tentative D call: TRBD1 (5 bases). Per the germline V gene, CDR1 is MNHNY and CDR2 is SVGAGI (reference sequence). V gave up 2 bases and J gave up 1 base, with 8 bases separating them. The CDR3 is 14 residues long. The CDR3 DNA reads TGTGCCAGCAGTTACCCGACAGCCCAAGAGACCCAGTACTTC. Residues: CASSYPTAQETQYF.

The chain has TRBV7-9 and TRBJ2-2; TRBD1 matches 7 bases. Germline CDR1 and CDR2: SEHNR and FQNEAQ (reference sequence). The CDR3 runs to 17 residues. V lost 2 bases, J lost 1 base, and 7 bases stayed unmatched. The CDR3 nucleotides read TGTGCCAGCAGCTTACTAGGCACAGGGGAGAACACCGGGGAGCTGTTTTTT. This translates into CASSLLGTGENTGELFF.

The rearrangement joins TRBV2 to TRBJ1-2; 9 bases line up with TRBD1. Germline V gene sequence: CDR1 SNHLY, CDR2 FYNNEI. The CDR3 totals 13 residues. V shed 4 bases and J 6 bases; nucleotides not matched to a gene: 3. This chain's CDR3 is CASSATGGDGYTF. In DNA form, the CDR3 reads TGTGCCAGCAGTGCGACAGGGGGGGATGGCTACACCTTC.

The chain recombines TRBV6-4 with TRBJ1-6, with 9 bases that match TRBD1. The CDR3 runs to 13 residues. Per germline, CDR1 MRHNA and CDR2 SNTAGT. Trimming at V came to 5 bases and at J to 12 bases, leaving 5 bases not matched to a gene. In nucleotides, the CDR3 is TGTGCCAGCAGTCGCCGGGACAGGGAACCCCTCCACTTT. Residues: CASSRRDREPLHF.

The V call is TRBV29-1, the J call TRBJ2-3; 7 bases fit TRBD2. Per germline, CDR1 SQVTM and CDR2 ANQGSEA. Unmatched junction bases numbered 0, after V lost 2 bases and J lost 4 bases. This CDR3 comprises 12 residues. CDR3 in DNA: TGCAGCGTTGAACGGGGGGCAGATACGCAGTATTTT. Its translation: CSVERGADTQYF.

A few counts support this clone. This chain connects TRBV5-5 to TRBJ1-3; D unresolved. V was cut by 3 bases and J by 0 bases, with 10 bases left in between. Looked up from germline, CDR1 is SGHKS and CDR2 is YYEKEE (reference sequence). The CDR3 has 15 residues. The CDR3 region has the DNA TGTGCCAGCAGCTGGGCCCTAAGCTCTGGAAACACCATATATTTT. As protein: CASSWALSSGNTIYF.

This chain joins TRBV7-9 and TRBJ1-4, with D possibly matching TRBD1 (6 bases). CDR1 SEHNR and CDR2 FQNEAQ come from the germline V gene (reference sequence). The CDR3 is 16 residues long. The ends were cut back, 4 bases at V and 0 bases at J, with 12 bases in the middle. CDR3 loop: CASSWGQTATNEKLFF. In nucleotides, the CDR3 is TGTGCCAGCAGCTGGGGGCAAACCGCAACTAATGAAAAACTGTTTTTT.

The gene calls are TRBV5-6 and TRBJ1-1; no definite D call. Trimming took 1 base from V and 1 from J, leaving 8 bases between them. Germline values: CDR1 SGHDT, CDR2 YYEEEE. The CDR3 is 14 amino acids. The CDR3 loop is CASSLKEENTEAFF. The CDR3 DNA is TGTGCCAGCAGCTTGAAAGAGGAGAACACTGAAGCTTTCTTT.

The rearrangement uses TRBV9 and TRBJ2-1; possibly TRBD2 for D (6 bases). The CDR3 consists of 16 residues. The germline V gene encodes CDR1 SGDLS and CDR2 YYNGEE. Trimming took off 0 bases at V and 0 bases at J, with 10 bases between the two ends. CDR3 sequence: CASSVGRGGSYNEQFF. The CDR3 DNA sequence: TGTGCCAGCAGCGTAGGGCGGGGAGGCTCCTACAATGAGCAGTTCTTC. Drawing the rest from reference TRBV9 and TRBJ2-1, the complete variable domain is DSGVTQTPKHLITATGQRVTLRCSPRSGDLSVYWYQQSLDQGLQFLIQYYNGEERAKGNILERFSAQQFPDLHSELNLSSLELGDSALYFCASSVGRGGSYNEQFFGPGTRLTVL.

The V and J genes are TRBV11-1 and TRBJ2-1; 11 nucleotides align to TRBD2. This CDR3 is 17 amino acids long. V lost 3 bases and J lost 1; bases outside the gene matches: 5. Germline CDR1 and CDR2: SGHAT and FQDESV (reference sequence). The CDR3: CASSFGLAGGSYNEQFF. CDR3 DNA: TGTGCCAGCAGCTTCGGTCTAGCGGGGGGTTCCTACAATGAGCAGTTCTTC.

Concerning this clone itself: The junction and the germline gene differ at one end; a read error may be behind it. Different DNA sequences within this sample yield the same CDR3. The CDR3 loop is CASSLVGQGPNEKLFF. For the CDR3, the DNA is TGCGCCAGCAGCTTGGTAGGACAGGGCCCTAATGAAAAATTGTTTTTT. The rearrangement joins TRBV5-1 to TRBJ1-4; TRBD1 aligns across 8 bases. In germline, CDR1 is SGHRS, CDR2 YFSETQ. CDR3 length: 16 amino acids.

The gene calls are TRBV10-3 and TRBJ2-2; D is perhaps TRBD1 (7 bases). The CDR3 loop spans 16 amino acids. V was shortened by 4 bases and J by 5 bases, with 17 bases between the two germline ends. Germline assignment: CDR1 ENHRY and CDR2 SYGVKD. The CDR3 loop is CAISGGQAGGTGELFF. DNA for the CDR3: TGTGCCATCAGTGGTGGACAGGCCGGGGGTACCGGGGAGCTGTTTTTT.

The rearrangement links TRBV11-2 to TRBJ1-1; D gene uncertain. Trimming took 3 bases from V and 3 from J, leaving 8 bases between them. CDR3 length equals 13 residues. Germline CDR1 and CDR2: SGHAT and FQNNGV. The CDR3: CASSFTEYTEAFF. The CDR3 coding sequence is TGTGCCAGCAGCTTTACAGAGTACACTGAAGCTTTCTTT. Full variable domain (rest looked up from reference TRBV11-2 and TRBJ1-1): EAGVAQSPRYKIIEKRQSVAFWCNPISGHATLYWYQQILGQGPKLLIQFQNNGVVDDSQLPKDRFSAERLKGVDSTLKIQPAKLEDSAVYLCASSFTEYTEAFFGQGTRLTVV.

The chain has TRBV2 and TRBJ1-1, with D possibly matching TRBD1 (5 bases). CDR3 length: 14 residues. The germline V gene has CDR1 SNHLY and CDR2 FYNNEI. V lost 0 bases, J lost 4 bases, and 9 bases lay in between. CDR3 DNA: TGTGCCAGCAGTGAAGCTGGGGGGGGCACTGAAGCTTTCTTT. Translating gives CASSEAGGGTEAFF.

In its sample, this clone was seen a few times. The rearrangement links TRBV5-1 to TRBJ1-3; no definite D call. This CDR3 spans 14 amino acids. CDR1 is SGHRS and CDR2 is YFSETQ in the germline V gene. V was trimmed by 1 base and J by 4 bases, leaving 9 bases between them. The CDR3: CASSLRGNGNTIYF. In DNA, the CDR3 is TGCGCCAGCAGCTTGCGCGGGAACGGAAACACCATATATTTT.

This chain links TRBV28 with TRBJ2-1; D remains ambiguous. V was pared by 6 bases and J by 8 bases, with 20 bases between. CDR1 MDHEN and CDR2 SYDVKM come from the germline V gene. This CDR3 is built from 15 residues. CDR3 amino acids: CASSPGGPPVDEQFF. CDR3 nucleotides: TGTGCCAGCAGCCCCGGCGGCCCCCCGGTAGATGAGCAGTTCTTC.

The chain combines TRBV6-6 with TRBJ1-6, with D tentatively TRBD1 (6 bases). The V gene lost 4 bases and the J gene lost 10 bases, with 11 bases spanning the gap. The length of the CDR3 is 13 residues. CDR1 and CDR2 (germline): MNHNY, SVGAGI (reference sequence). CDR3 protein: CASSSTGPSPLHF. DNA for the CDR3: TGTGCCAGCAGTTCCACAGGGCCATCACCCCTCCACTTT.

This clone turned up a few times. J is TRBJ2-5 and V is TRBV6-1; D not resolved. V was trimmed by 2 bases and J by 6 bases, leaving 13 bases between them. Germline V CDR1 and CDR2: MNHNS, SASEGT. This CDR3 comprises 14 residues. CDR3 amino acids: CASSEFSLAQTQYF. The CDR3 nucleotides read TGTGCCAGCAGTGAATTCTCCCTGGCCCAGACCCAGTACTTC.

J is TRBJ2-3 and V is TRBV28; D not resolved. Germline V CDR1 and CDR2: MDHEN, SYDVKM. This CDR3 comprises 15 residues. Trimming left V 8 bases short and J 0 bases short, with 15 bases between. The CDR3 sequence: CASHPRFTSTDTQYF. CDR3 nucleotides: TGTGCCAGCCACCCCCGGTTTACGAGCACAGATACGCAGTATTTT.

As DNA, the CDR3 is TGTGCCAGCAGTGGAGCCCGAGTTCTTGGTGCTGCTGGGGCCAACGTCCTGACTTTC. Protein product: CASSGARVLGAAGANVLTF. The rearrangement joins TRBV6-1 to TRBJ2-6; D is uncertain. Trimming removed 4 bases at V and 2 bases at J, with 21 bases between. Germline V gene data show CDR1 as MNHNS and CDR2 as SASEGT. CDR3 size: 19 residues.

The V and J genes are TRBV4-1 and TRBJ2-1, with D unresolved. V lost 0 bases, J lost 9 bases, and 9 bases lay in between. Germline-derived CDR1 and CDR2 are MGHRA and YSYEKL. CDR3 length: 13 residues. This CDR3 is CASSQDPTGEQFF. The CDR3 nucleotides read TGCGCCAGCAGCCAAGATCCTACGGGTGAGCAGTTCTTC.

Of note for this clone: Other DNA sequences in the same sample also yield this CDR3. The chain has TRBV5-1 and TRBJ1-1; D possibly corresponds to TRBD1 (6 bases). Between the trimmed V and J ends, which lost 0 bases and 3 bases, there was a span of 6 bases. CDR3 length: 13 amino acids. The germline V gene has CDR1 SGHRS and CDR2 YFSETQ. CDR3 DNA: TGCGCCAGCAGCTTGGACAGGGACACTGAAGCTTTCTTT. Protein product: CASSLDRDTEAFF.

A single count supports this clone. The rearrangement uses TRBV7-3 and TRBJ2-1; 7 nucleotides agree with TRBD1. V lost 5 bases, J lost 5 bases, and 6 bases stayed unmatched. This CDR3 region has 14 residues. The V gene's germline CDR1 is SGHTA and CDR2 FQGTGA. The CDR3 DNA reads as TGTGCCAGCAGCGTCGGGACAGCTAACAATGAGCAGTTCTTC. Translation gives CASSVGTANNEQFF.

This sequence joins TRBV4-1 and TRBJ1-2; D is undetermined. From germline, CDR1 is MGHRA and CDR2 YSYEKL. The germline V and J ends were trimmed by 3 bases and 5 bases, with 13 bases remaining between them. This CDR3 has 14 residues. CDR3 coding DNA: TGCGCCAGCAGCCAGGCCGGGAGAGGATATGGCTACACCTTC. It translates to CASSQAGRGYGYTF.

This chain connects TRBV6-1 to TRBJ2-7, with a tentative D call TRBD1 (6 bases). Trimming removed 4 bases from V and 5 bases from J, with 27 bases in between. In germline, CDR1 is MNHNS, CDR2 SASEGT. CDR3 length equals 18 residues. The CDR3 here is CASSGLVGWGRGSHEQYF. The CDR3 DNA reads TGTGCCAGCAGTGGACTCGTTGGTTGGGGCAGGGGTAGCCACGAGCAGTACTTC.